This T cell receptor (beta chain) was captured by sequencing in a study of shared clonotypes between healthy human individuals (TCRdb year 2020). Regarding the complete study: The cohort comprised two women and a few men aged 18 to 49 years. For each donor, three plates each were used for CD4 naive and CD4 memory, two plates were used for CD8 naive, and one plate was used for CD8 memory. The study deeply sequenced blood TCR repertoires of about 5 healthy adults to estimate repertoire size and the extent of clonotype sharing between individuals. To increase sequencing depth and limit assay-specific biases, different laboratories used diverse techniques to prepare libraries and sequence TCR repertoires. Leukapheresis yielded between about 0.9 and 8.9 billion PBMCs per donor. Study-wide conclusions, independent of this receptor: Only blood was sampled, and tissue TCR repertoires likely differ from those in blood. Compared with non-shared clonotypes, clonotypes shared by all four sorted-subset donors had higher generation probabilities. Across four donors, approximately 5% of naive CD4, approximately 4% of naive CD8, 2% to 2.5% of memory CD4, and 0.4% of memory CD8 clonotypes were shared. Pairwise subsampling indicated that sequencing depth was expected to affect the degree of clonotype sharing among donors. Even with the large sequencing depth, rarefaction of the sorted-subset datasets indicated that sequencing was incomplete. Because the study included a small number of donors, the genetic and exposure-history diversity represented was limited. Estimated clonotype richness was generally larger for naive than for memory subsets.

The table lists this clone with many counts. The clone's antigen remains unknown. No clone much larger than this one lies a single base away; base qualities are absent. The donors were healthy, HIV-negative adults with no recently reported acute infections or vaccinations. Only Caucasian adults living in Nashville, Tennessee, USA were represented among the donors. CD4+ T cells were enriched through magnetic negative selection, after which naive cells were positively selected on CD45RA and the remaining negative fraction served as the memory subset. After blood collection by leukapheresis, PBMCs were isolated using Ficoll-Histopaque density gradient centrifugation and then cryopreserved in the vapor phase of liquid nitrogen. Analytical flow cytometry was used to check the purity and quantity of each magnetically sorted T cell population. Genomic DNA was isolated from each sorted fraction and quantified by UV absorbance on a Nanodrop 2000c.

Using the deep immunoSEQ assay, multiplex PCR amplified TCR CDR3 regions from genomic DNA. For each cell subset, the extracted genomic DNA was distributed evenly across all wells of several immunoSEQ 96-well plates, and each plate served as one replicate. Each replicate PCR for sorted subsets received about 210 ng genomic DNA, equal to about 30,000 T cell genomes. Purified libraries were measured with a Qubit 3.0 fluorometer, size-checked on a Bioanalyzer 2100, and measured again with the KAPA Library Quantification kit. A separate single-read 150-cycle Illumina NextSeq 550 flow cell was used to sequence each immunoSEQ 96-well plate. Concerning the study's data processing: The immunoSEQ output contained only junctional sequences without quality scores, so filtering could not match that applied to full-length reads. Sequences were annotated with PyIR, a Python wrapper for IgBLAST v1.9, using IMGT germline references to assign V/J genes and CDR3. Reads were filtered out if the reads had weak V/J assignments (E-value above 1e-6), no CDR3, stop codons, out-of-frame junctions, or ambiguous translated residues. V3J clonotypes were defined as sequences sharing the same inferred V gene, J gene, and CDR3 amino acid sequence. To compute the percentage overlap between repertoires, the number of shared unique clonotypes was divided by the size of the smaller repertoire. RTK rarefaction, the Chao1 estimator, and Recon v2.1 estimates of unobserved clonotypes were used to assess repertoire richness. For all TCRbeta clonotypes obtained by the gDNA method from a few donors, generation probabilities were computed with OLGA. TCRdb took over this immuneACCESS table, retaining in-frame rearrangements with V and J assigned. Such tables are incomplete; in checked studies, under half of the missing clones stem from an unresolved V gene, and the remainder is unexplained. That table supplies the V and J calls and clone size; D and trimming were determined from the DNA. The sample data list fewer than 400,000 clones, and about 74% of these were observed just once. The ten top clones hold around 10% of the sample.

The CDR3 goes from the cysteine to the phenylalanine over 16 residues. Kept here is only the CDR3 DNA, which spans 48 bases and is read in frame from base 1. The V end gives up 3 bases and the J end 0 bases, leaving 2 bases in the junction not matched to a gene. From a lookup of the germline V gene, CDR1 and CDR2 are MDHEN and SYDVKM. The TCR comes from a man younger than 40 in good health. The sequence links TRBV28 to TRBJ2-3; TRBD2 matches 11 bases in the middle. The sample was memory CD4+ T cells sorted from blood. Interpreted using the paper, the cell subset or site label stands for: CD45RA-negative fraction. CDR3 protein: CASSFPSGRSTDTQYF. The nucleotides read TGTGCCAGCAGTTTCCCTAGCGGGAGGAGCACAGATACGCAGTATTTT.